This T cell receptor beta chain was recorded in a study of T-cell reconstitution after alpha-beta-depleted transplantation in children (dated by TCRdb to the mid-2010s). Broadly, across the study: Using TCR repertoire profiling, the study followed T-cell immune reconstitution in a quantitative way in children after TCRalphabeta/CD19-depleted allogeneic hematopoietic cell transplantation.

Study-level results and caveats: In some patients, high TCRbeta diversity at day 60 was attributed to recipient T cells and intrathymic progenitors that had survived conditioning. Apparently early alphabetaT-cell count recovery about two months after transplant reportedly relied on only several hundred rapidly expanded clones derived from non-depleted graft cells. Hyperexpanded clone frequencies declined over subsequent months; after one year, T-cell counts and TCRbeta diversity were mostly attributed to newly produced T cells.

The time point label for this specimen denotes: day 60 (about 2 months) after transplantation. What this sample's treatment or condition label stands for: allogeneic hematopoietic cell transplantation with graft depleted of TCRalphabeta T cells and CD19 B cells. The transplant recipients were children given TCRalphabeta/CD19-depleted allogeneic hematopoietic cell grafts. The receptor library was made with PCR. The sample was run on an Illumina HiSeq 2500. TCR library preparation used molecular barcoding, with unique molecular identifiers applied to normalize quantification of the TCRbeta repertoire. TCRdb reprocessed the public reads (quality trimming at Q25 with fastp, clone calling with MiXCR) and kept in-frame beta chains. Rows merge per CDR3 protein into single entries with the most common DNA and genes. For this sample the table gives under 20,000 distinct CDR3 sequences, of which over 10% were detected only once. The leading ten clones occupy around 38% of the sample.

The sample holds many counts of this clonotype. The antigen it binds to is not known. Per-base qualities were not stored, and no clone one base away is much larger. This clonotype was obtained from a female patient aged 2-10 years who had a stem cell transplant for congenital amegakaryocytic thrombocytopenia, so the T cells may come from the graft donor. Specimen: PBMCs, mostly from graft donor cells, collected 60 days after TCRalphabeta/CD19-depleted stem cell transplant.

The bases are TGCAGTGCTAGGATGGGGGGACAGGGGTACGAGCAGTACTTC. It translates to CSARMGGQGYEQYF. The rearrangement combines TRBV20-1 with TRBJ2-7, with 10 central nucleotides matching TRBD1. The CDR3, from cysteine to phenylalanine, totals 14 residues. Solely the CDR3 DNA is kept, with 42 bases framed from the first base. From a lookup of the germline V gene (reference sequence), CDR1 and CDR2 are DFQATT and SNEGSKA. The junction shows trimming of 3 bases on V and 4 bases on J, and the gene matches do not reach 6 bases of it.